This T cell receptor (beta chain) was obtained from a study of blood T cells in healthy people across ages. As regards this clonotype: Its antigen is not identified.

General observations from the study: Fewer expanded clones and more diversity marked long-lived versus aged donors.

This CDR3 spans 12 amino acids. V was shortened by 6 bases and J by 6 bases, with 14 bases between the two germline ends. Germline V CDR1 and CDR2: DFQATT, SNEGSKA (reference sequence). It was with a sample-barcoded 5' primer and a J-beta primer mix that a second PCR of roughly 6 to 11 cycles was run. TCRdb passed the 5' RACE reads through MiXCR, listing each CDR3 protein once. The table includes about 1.4 million distinct CDR3 sequences, approximately 59% detected once. The V and J genes are TRBV20-1 and TRBJ1-2, with TRBD1 as a possible D gene (5 bases). Specimen: blood. The receptor was isolated from a man in his late teens or twenties in good health. The CDR3 DNA follows: TGCAGTGCGGTAAGGGGTGTCGATGGCTACACCTTC. Protein: CSAVRGVDGYTF.